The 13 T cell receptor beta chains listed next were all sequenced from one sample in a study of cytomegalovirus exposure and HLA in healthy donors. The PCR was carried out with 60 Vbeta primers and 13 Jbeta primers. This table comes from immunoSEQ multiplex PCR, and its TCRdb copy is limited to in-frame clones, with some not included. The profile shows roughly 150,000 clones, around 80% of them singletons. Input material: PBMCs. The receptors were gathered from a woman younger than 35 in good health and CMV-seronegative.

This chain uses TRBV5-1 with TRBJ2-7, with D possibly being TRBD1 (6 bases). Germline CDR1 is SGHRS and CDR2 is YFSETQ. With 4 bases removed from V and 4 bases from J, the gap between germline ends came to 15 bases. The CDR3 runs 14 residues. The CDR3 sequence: CASSLTFTGYEQYF. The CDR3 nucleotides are TGCGCCAGCAGCCTCACCTTTACAGGGTACGAGCAGTACTTC.

This CDR3 reads CASSSLATGGTEAFF. CDR3 DNA sequence: TGTGCCAGCAGCAGTCTCGCCACAGGGGGCACTGAAGCTTTCTTT. The chain couples TRBV27 to TRBJ1-1; 8 bases match TRBD1. The CDR3 contains 15 residues. V was clipped by 6 bases and J by 4 bases; unmatched bases: 10. Germline values: CDR1 MNHEY, CDR2 SMNVEV (reference sequence).

The CDR3 nucleotides read TGTGCCAGCAGCGTGACAGGGGCCTACACTGAAGCTTTCTTT. This gives the protein CASSVTGAYTEAFF. The J gene is TRBJ1-1, the V gene TRBV11-3, with 8 bases aligning to TRBD1. With V trimmed by 5 bases and J by 3 bases, 5 bases remained unmatched. CDR3 size: 14 residues. Germline-derived CDR1 and CDR2 are SGHNT and YENEEA.

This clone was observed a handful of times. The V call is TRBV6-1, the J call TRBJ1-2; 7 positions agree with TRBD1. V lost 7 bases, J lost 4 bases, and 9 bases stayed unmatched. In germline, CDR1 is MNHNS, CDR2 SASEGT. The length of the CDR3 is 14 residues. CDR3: CASNSPTGIYGYTF. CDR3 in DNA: TGTGCCAGCAATTCCCCGACAGGGATCTATGGCTACACCTTC.

The CDR3 sequence: CASIPRPGSTDTQYF. The CDR3 DNA reads TGTGCCAGCATCCCCCGGCCGGGTAGCACAGATACGCAGTATTTT. This chain uses TRBV11-2 with TRBJ2-3; D gene uncertain. Germline V gene lookup returns CDR1 SGHAT and CDR2 FQNNGV. V lost 7 bases, J lost 0 bases, and 14 bases lay in between. The CDR3 is 15 amino acids.

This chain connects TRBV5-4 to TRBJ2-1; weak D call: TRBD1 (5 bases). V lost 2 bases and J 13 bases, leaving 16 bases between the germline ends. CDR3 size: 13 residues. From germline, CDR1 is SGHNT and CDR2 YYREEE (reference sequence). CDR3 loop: CASSFSHIQEQFF. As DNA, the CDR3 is TGTGCCAGCAGCTTCTCACATATACAGGAACAGTTCTTC.

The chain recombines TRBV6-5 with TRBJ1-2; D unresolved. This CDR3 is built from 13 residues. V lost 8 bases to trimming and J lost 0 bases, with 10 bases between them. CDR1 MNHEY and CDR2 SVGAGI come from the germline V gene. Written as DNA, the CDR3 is TGTGCCAGCTTCAGTACGACTAACTATGGCTACACCTTC. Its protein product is CASFSTTNYGYTF.

The DNA of the CDR3 is TGTGCCAGCAGAACAGTCGGTCAGCCCCAGCATTTT. Translating it yields CASRTVGQPQHF. V and J are TRBV6-5 and TRBJ1-5; D is undetermined. Per the germline V gene, CDR1 is MNHEY and CDR2 is SVGAGI. Trimming removed 6 bases at V and 6 bases at J, with 9 bases between. CDR3 length equals 12 residues.

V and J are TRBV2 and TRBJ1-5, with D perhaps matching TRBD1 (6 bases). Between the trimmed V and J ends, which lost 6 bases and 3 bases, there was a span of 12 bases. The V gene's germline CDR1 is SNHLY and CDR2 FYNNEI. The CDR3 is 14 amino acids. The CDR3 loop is CASSLHRDNQPQHF. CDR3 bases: TGTGCCAGCAGCCTTCACAGGGACAATCAGCCCCAGCATTTT.

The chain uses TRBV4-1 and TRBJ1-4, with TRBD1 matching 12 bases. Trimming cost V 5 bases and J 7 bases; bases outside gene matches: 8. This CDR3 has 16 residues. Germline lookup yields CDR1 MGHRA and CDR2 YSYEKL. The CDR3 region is CASSKPGQGAGEKLFF. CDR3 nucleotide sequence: TGCGCCAGCAGCAAACCGGGACAGGGGGCTGGTGAAAAACTGTTTTTT.

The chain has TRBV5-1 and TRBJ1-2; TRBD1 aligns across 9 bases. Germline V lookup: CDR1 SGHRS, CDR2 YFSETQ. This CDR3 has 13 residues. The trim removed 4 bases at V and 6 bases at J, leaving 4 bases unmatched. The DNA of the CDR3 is TGCGCCAGCAGCCCTAGGACAGGGGATGGCTACACCTTC. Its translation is CASSPRTGDGYTF.

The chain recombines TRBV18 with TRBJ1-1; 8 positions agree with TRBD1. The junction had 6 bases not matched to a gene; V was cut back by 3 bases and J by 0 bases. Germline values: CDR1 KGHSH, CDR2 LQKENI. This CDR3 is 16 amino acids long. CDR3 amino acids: CASSPGQGVLNTEAFF. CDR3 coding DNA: TGTGCCAGCTCACCCGGACAGGGCGTCCTGAACACTGAAGCTTTCTTT.

The CDR3 reads CASTQRGSQHF. The DNA of the CDR3 is TGTGCCAGCACCCAAAGGGGGTCCCAGCATTTT. The chain is built from TRBV28 and TRBJ1-5; a possible D gene is TRBD1 (6 bases). The length of the CDR3 is 11 residues. Deletions cut 7 bases from V and 11 bases from J, with 12 bases between. Germline CDR1 is MDHEN and CDR2 is SYDVKM.